The next 32 T cell receptor beta chains were all read from a single sample in a study of T-cell memory formation after mild COVID-19. In TCRdb, the 5' RACE reads were re-called with MiXCR into one record per CDR3 protein. Among 300,000 to 400,000 distinct CDR3 sequences listed, under 15% were seen once. Material: PBMCs or a T cell subset sorted from them (not recorded which). The receptor source for this set is a man aged 18 to 29 who had mild COVID-19 (a few samples of this study predate the infection). Cell type and time point are not known.

The chain is built from TRBV4-3 and TRBJ2-7, with 7 bases fitting TRBD2. Germline trimming cut 3 bases from V and 4 bases from J; bases unmatched to any gene: 12. There are 16 residues in the CDR3. Per germline, CDR1 LGHNA and CDR2 YSLEER. CDR3 loop: CASSQVFNFGGYEQYF. In nucleotides, the CDR3 is TGCGCCAGCAGCCAGGTTTTTAATTTCGGGGGGTACGAGCAGTACTTC.

This clonotype was counted between two and nine times. The chain is built from TRBV28 and TRBJ2-5; D might be TRBD1 or TRBD2, each matching 6 bases. This CDR3 spans 15 amino acids. Deletions cut 2 bases from V and 5 bases from J, with 15 bases between. Looked up from germline, CDR1 is MDHEN and CDR2 is SYDVKM. The CDR3: CASSLRQGRRETQYF. The CDR3 DNA reads TGTGCCAGCAGTTTACGTCAGGGGAGGAGGGAGACCCAGTACTTC.

This chain links TRBV7-9 with TRBJ2-7; D uncertain. The CDR3 has 15 residues. The V and J ends lost 2 bases and 6 bases respectively, with 17 bases between them. Looked up from germline, CDR1 is SEHNR and CDR2 is FQNEAQ (reference sequence). CDR3 coding DNA: TGTGCCAGCAGCTTATTATCTGGATCGAAGGGCGAGCAGTACGTC. The encoded protein is CASSLLSGSKGEQYV.

V and J are TRBV20-1 and TRBJ2-7; perhaps TRBD1 as D (6 bases). Germline assignment: CDR1 DFQATT and CDR2 SNEGSKA (reference sequence). The CDR3 has 13 residues. The CDR3, as DNA: TGCAGTGTCAGACAGGATCCCTCCTCCGAGCAGTACGTC. The encoded protein is CSVRQDPSSEQYV.

Only a few counts were recorded for this clonotype. V gene TRBV5-4 combines with J gene TRBJ2-7; D is unresolved. Germline lookup yields CDR1 SGHNT and CDR2 YYREEE (reference sequence). Trimming took off 4 bases at V and 5 bases at J, with 10 bases between the two ends. The CDR3 spans 12 residues. The CDR3 coding sequence is TGTGCCAGCAGCCCTGACGGCCACGAGCAGTACGTC. This codes for CASSPDGHEQYV.

This clonotype was counted a few times. The J gene is TRBJ2-3, the V gene TRBV29-1; 7 nucleotides line up with TRBD1. The J segment lost 3 bases and the V segment lost 4 bases, leaving 4 bases of the junction unmatched. In germline, CDR1 is SQVTM, CDR2 ANQGSEA. The CDR3 loop spans 13 amino acids. CDR3 loop: CSVGQGGTDTQYF. CDR3 DNA: TGCAGCGTTGGACAGGGCGGGACAGATACGCAGTATTTT.

This clonotype was observed a handful of times. The chain uses TRBV7-9 and TRBJ1-5; D gene uncertain. This CDR3 contains 12 residues. Trimming took off 3 bases at V and 6 bases at J, with 6 bases between the two ends. Germline CDR1 and CDR2: SEHNR and FQNEAQ (reference sequence). The CDR3 loop reads CASSLGFQPQHF. The CDR3 DNA follows: TGTGCCAGCAGCTTGGGTTTTCAGCCCCAGCATTTT. The whole variable domain, filled in from reference TRBV7-9 and TRBJ1-5, reads DTGVSQNPRHKITKRGQNVTFRCDPISEHNRLYWYRQTLGQGPEFLTYFQNEAQLEKSRLLSDRFSAERPKGSFSTLEIQRTEQGDSAMYLCASSLGFQPQHFGDGTRLSIL.

This clonotype was counted only a few times. The V gene is TRBV20-1, the J gene TRBJ1-2; possibly TRBD1 for D (5 bases). Germline V gives CDR1 DFQATT, CDR2 SNEGSKA (reference sequence). This CDR3 is built from 16 residues. Trimming removed 0 bases from V and 2 bases from J, with 16 bases in between. CDR3 nucleotide sequence: TGCAGTGCTAGAGATTTGGTTAGGGACCCCAACTATGGCTACACCTTC. It encodes CSARDLVRDPNYGYTF.

The V and J genes are TRBV7-9 and TRBJ2-5; D is possibly TRBD1 (6 bases). V shed 6 bases and J shed 5 bases, with 13 bases lying between them. Per germline, CDR1 SEHNR and CDR2 FQNEAQ (reference sequence). This CDR3 contains 13 residues. CDR3 in amino acids: CASSRDIGETQYF. The CDR3 DNA sequence: TGTGCCAGCAGTCGGGACATTGGTGAGACCCAGTACTTC. Using reference TRBV7-9 and TRBJ2-5 for the parts outside the CDR3, the full variable domain is DTGVSQNPRHKITKRGQNVTFRCDPISEHNRLYWYRQTLGQGPEFLTYFQNEAQLEKSRLLSDRFSAERPKGSFSTLEIQRTEQGDSAMYLCASSRDIGETQYFGPGTRLLVL.

This clonotype came up a few times. V usage is TRBV4-1 and J usage is TRBJ1-1; tentative D call: TRBD1 (6 bases). V gave up 2 bases and J gave up 3 bases, with 22 bases separating them. CDR3 length equals 18 residues. Germline-derived CDR1 and CDR2 are MGHRA and YSYEKL. CDR3 sequence: CASSQPPPGHGRDTEAFF. Written as DNA, the CDR3 is TGCGCCAGCAGCCAACCTCCCCCGGGACACGGGCGGGACACTGAAGCTTTCTTT.

This clonotype has a handful of counts. This rearrangement joins TRBV12-5 to TRBJ1-5, with D unclear. The CDR3 extends over 12 amino acids. Deletions cut 5 bases from V and 6 bases from J, with 8 bases between. CDR1 is LGHNT, CDR2 FRNRAP, per germline. The CDR3 protein is CASGLGSQPQHF. The CDR3 region has the DNA TGTGCTAGTGGTCTAGGGTCTCAGCCCCAGCATTTT.

V and J are TRBV20-1 and TRBJ1-1; D may be TRBD1 (6 bases). Trimming pared 3 bases from V and 8 bases from J, leaving 13 bases between. Germline-derived CDR1 and CDR2 are DFQATT and SNEGSKA (reference sequence). CDR3 size: 12 residues. CDR3 bases: TGCAGTGCTAGCCTAAGGGGGACGGAAGCTTTCTTT. This translates into CSASLRGTEAFF.

This chain uses TRBV4-1 with TRBJ1-1, with unresolved D. The V end was cut by 0 bases, the J end by 8 bases, with 7 bases between. Germline assignment: CDR1 MGHRA and CDR2 YSYEKL. The CDR3 has 12 amino acids. The DNA for the CDR3 is TGCGCCAGCAGCCAAGAGTACGACGAAGCTTTCTTT. It translates to CASSQEYDEAFF.

The V gene is TRBV4-1, the J gene TRBJ1-5; tentatively, D is TRBD1 (6 bases). The CDR3 consists of 15 residues. V was pared by 0 bases and J by 4 bases, with 10 bases between. Germline V gives CDR1 MGHRA, CDR2 YSYEKL. CDR3 DNA sequence: TGCGCCAGCAGCCAAGAACCGGGACATAATCAGCCCCAGCATTTT. This gives the protein CASSQEPGHNQPQHF.

This clonotype was seen only a few times. This chain links TRBV5-1 with TRBJ2-5, with 10 bases fitting TRBD1. Germline-derived CDR1 and CDR2 are SGHRS and YFSETQ. The CDR3 is 14 amino acids. V shed 3 bases and J 10 bases; nucleotides not matched to a gene: 9. Here the CDR3 reads CASSSGGTGENQYF. As DNA, the CDR3 is TGCGCCAGCAGCTCGGGAGGGACAGGGGAAAACCAGTACTTC. The whole variable domain, remainder taken from reference TRBV5-1 and TRBJ2-5, is KAGVTQTPRYLIKTRGQQVTLSCSPISGHRSVSWYQQTPGQGLQFLFEYFSETQRNKGNFPGRFSGRQFSNSRSEMNVSTLELGDSALYLCASSSGGTGENQYFGPGTRLLVL.

This chain links TRBV7-3 with TRBJ2-3; 7 bases line up with TRBD1. This CDR3 is built from 15 residues. CDR1 and CDR2 (germline): SGHTA, FQGTGA. The junction had 6 bases not matched to a gene; V was cut back by 5 bases and J by 1 base. This CDR3 reads CASSRTGLRTDTQYF. DNA of the CDR3: TGTGCCAGCAGCCGGACAGGTTTACGCACAGATACGCAGTATTTT.

V is TRBV9 and J is TRBJ1-5; 9 bases are shared with TRBD1. J lost 2 bases, V lost 0 bases, and 0 bases had no gene match. Per the germline V gene, CDR1 is SGDLS and CDR2 is YYNGEE. This CDR3 is built from 15 residues. The chain's CDR3 is CASSVGDRGNQPQHF. Here the CDR3 DNA reads TGTGCCAGCAGCGTAGGGGACAGGGGCAATCAGCCCCAGCATTTT.

This clonotype was observed a few times. The chain uses TRBV6-1 and TRBJ1-1, with D hard to call. CDR1 is MNHNS, CDR2 SASEGT, per germline. The CDR3 length is 11 residues. V lost 6 bases and J lost 11, with 13 bases in between. This CDR3 reads CASSLQAGAFF. As DNA, the CDR3 is TGTGCCAGCAGCCTCCAAGCTGGGGCTTTCTTT.

The chain joins TRBV7-2 to TRBJ2-3; 10 bases agree with TRBD2. Per the germline V gene, CDR1 is SGHTA and CDR2 is FQGNSA. The CDR3 contains 14 residues. Germline trimming cut 2 bases from V and 6 bases from J; bases unmatched to any gene: 2. CDR3 bases: TGTGCCAGCAGCTTAAAACTAGCGGGGGATACGCAGTATTTT. It codes for CASSLKLAGDTQYF.

The V call is TRBV5-1, the J call TRBJ1-1; 9 bases map to TRBD1. Trimming removed 5 bases from V and 8 bases from J; junction bases left unmatched: 7. The CDR3 is 13 amino acids. CDR1 SGHRS and CDR2 YFSETQ come from the germline V gene. The CDR3 protein is CASRLGQGSEAFF. CDR3 nucleotides: TGCGCCAGCAGACTGGGACAGGGAAGCGAAGCTTTCTTT. Supplemented by reference TRBV5-1 and TRBJ1-1, the full variable domain reads KAGVTQTPRYLIKTRGQQVTLSCSPISGHRSVSWYQQTPGQGLQFLFEYFSETQRNKGNFPGRFSGRQFSNSRSEMNVSTLELGDSALYLCASRLGQGSEAFFGQGTRLTVV.

The rearrangement joins TRBV5-1 to TRBJ2-2, with D maybe TRBD2 (7 bases). CDR3 length equals 15 residues. Germline V gives CDR1 SGHRS, CDR2 YFSETQ. Between the trimmed V and J ends, which lost 2 bases and 6 bases, there was a span of 14 bases. The CDR3 nucleotides are TGCGCCAGCAGCTTTGGGCGGGGGACATCCGGGGAGCTGTTTTTT. Protein: CASSFGRGTSGELFF. Filled out from reference TRBV5-1 and TRBJ2-2, the complete variable domain reads KAGVTQTPRYLIKTRGQQVTLSCSPISGHRSVSWYQQTPGQGLQFLFEYFSETQRNKGNFPGRFSGRQFSNSRSEMNVSTLELGDSALYLCASSFGRGTSGELFFGEGSRLTVL.

This clonotype turned up a few times. The rearrangement links TRBV28 to TRBJ2-1, with no clear D. This CDR3 has 15 residues. V was pared by 3 bases and J by 4 bases, with 13 bases between. CDR1 is MDHEN, CDR2 SYDVKM, per germline. For the CDR3, the DNA is TGTGCCAGCAGTTTGTTAGATCCCGCATACAATGAGCAGTTCTTC. It yields the protein CASSLLDPAYNEQFF.

The chain recombines TRBV28 with TRBJ2-7, with no clear D. Germline V lookup: CDR1 MDHEN, CDR2 SYDVKM. The CDR3 is 15 amino acids. V lost 6 bases, J lost 2 bases, and 17 bases lay in between. CDR3 in amino acids: CASSPRSQRTYEQYV. Here the CDR3 DNA reads TGTGCCAGCAGCCCACGATCTCAGCGCACCTACGAGCAGTACGTC.

This chain uses TRBV21-1 with TRBJ2-6. TRBV21-1 is annotated as a pseudogene. The CDR3 spans 16 residues. The CDR3 loop is CASSKPRSSGANVLTF. Here the CDR3 DNA reads TGTGCCAGCAGCAAACCCAGATCCTCTGGGGCCAACGTCCTGACTTTC.

This clonotype was found a few times. This rearrangement joins TRBV14 to TRBJ2-1; no firm D call. This CDR3 has 13 amino acids. Germline V CDR1 and CDR2: SGHDN, FVKESK. V lost 1 base and J 10 bases, leaving 11 bases between the germline ends. In DNA, the CDR3 is TGTGCCAGCAGCCAAGGGCAGGTGCGCGAGCAGTTCTTC. Residues: CASSQGQVREQFF.

The rearrangement joins TRBV12-3 or TRBV12-4 to TRBJ1-2; 7 bases match TRBD1. CDR3 length: 15 amino acids. With 7 bases clipped from V and 5 bases from J, the junction kept 13 bases outside the gene matches. The CDR3 here is CASTPAGGFLYGYTF. In DNA form, the CDR3 reads TGTGCCAGCACCCCGGCAGGGGGTTTTTTGTATGGCTACACCTTC.

As concerns this clonotype: No conserved phenylalanine or tryptophan ends this CDR3, so it is likely a read error. V gene TRBV7-7 combines with J gene TRBJ2-5, with TRBD1 as a possible D gene (6 bases). Germline-derived CDR1 and CDR2 are SSHAT and FNYEAQ (reference sequence). Trimming stripped 5 bases from V and 2 bases from J, with 15 bases between. The CDR3 totals 15 residues. The CDR3 DNA reads as TGTGCCAGCAGCCCGACCCCAGGGGCGCAAGAGACCCAGTACCTC. The encoded protein is CASSPTPGAQETQYL.

There are many counts of this clonotype. The chain employs TRBV7-6 and TRBJ2-7; a weak D match, TRBD1 (6 bases). Germline V gives CDR1 SGHVS, CDR2 FNYEAQ. This CDR3 is built from 15 residues. V lost 2 bases and J 5 bases, leaving 16 bases between the germline ends. CDR3 loop: CASSLSDSLSDEQYV. The CDR3 nucleotides are TGTGCCAGCAGCTTATCGGACAGCTTGTCGGACGAGCAGTACGTC.

This clonotype was counted only a few times. The chain links TRBV6-1 to TRBJ1-2, with D unclear. Per the germline V gene, CDR1 is MNHNS and CDR2 is SASEGT. The CDR3 consists of 12 residues. Trimming shortened V by 2 bases and J by 8 bases, and 9 bases separated the two germline ends. CDR3 region: CASSETPNGYTF. As DNA, the CDR3 is TGTGCCAGCAGTGAAACACCAAACGGCTACACCTTC.

The chain is built from TRBV4-3 and TRBJ1-5; tentatively, D is TRBD1 (6 bases). This CDR3 has 14 amino acids. Trimming cost V 0 bases and J 7 bases, with 10 bases left between them. Germline V CDR1 and CDR2: LGHNA, YSLEER. In DNA form, the CDR3 reads TGCGCCAGCAGCCAAGAAGGGGGAGACCAGCCCCAGCATTTT. Protein product: CASSQEGGDQPQHF.

The chain has TRBV6-5 and TRBJ1-4; the D is unclear. The CDR3 loop spans 16 amino acids. The germline gives CDR1 MNHEY, CDR2 SVGAGI. V was cut by 6 bases and J by 5 bases, with 19 bases left in between. CDR3 loop: CASSYTSAVSNEKLFF. The CDR3 DNA is TGTGCCAGCAGCTATACTTCGGCAGTTTCAAATGAAAAACTGTTTTTT.

This clonotype was observed at least ten times. The chain joins TRBV5-1 to TRBJ1-2; D is undetermined. Trimming shortened V by 2 bases and J by 2 bases, and 7 bases separated the two germline ends. This CDR3 comprises 13 residues. Germline values: CDR1 SGHRS, CDR2 YFSETQ. In nucleotides, the CDR3 is TGCGCCAGCAGCTTTCCTGAGAACTATGGCTACACCTTC. This codes for CASSFPENYGYTF.